The T cell receptor (beta chain) described here comes from a study of T cell repertoires in cytomegalovirus infection. A remark on this clonotype: Its specificity is unknown.

TCRdb recomputed calls from the reads with MiXCR, one row per CDR3 protein. The sample lists roughly 200,000 distinct CDR3 sequences, 30% to 45% occurring once. The CDR3 length is 13 residues. Between the trimmed V and J ends, which lost 5 bases and 3 bases, there was a span of 11 bases. The input for sequencing was CD8+ T cells from cultured PBMCs, taken from culture after CMV antigen stimulation. The chain uses TRBV12-3 or TRBV12-4 and TRBJ2-7; tentatively, D is TRBD1 (6 bases). This sequence originates from a human donor in good health (CMV status not recorded). Some clones in this sample may be carry-over from other donors' samples. CDR3 nucleotides: TGTGCCAGCAGTCCCGGACAGCACTACGAGCAGTACTTC. Translated, it gives CASSPGQHYEQYF.